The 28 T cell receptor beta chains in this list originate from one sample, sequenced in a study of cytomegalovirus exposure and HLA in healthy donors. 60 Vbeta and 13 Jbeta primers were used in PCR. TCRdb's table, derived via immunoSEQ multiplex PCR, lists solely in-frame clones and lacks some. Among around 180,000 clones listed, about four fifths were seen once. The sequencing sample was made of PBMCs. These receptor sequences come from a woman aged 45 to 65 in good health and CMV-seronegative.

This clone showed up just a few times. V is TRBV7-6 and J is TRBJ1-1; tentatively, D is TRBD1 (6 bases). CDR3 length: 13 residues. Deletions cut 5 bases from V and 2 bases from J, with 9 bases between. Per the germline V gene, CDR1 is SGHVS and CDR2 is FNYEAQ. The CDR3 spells CASSRDINTEAFF. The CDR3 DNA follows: TGTGCCAGCAGCCGGGACATCAACACTGAAGCTTTCTTT.

CDR3 in DNA: TGTGCCACCAGCAGGACAGGGGGCTTCGAAGGCTACACCTTC. It specifies CATSRTGGFEGYTF. This rearrangement joins TRBV15 to TRBJ1-2, with 10 positions matching TRBD1. Germline trimming cut 3 bases from V and 8 bases from J; bases unmatched to any gene: 6. The CDR3 length is 14 residues. Germline values: CDR1 LNHNV, CDR2 YYDKDF (reference sequence).

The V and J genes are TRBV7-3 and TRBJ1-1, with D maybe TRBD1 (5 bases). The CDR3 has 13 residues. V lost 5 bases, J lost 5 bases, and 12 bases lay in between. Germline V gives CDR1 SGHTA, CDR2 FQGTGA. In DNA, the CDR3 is TGTGCCAGCAGCCCAAGGCGGGGGACTGAAGCTTTCTTT. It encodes CASSPRRGTEAFF. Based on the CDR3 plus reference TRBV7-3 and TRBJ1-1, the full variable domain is GAGVSQTPSNKVTEKGKYVELRCDPISGHTALYWYRQSLGQGPEFLIYFQGTGAADDSGLPNDRFFAVRPEGSVSTLKIQRTERGDSAVYLCASSPRRGTEAFFGQGTRLTVV.

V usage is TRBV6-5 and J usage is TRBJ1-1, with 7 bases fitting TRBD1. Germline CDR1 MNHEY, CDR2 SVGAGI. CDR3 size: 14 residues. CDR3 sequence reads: CLPNLHRGNTEAFF. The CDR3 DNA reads TGTCTTCCAAATTTGCACAGGGGGAACACTGAAGCTTTCTTT.

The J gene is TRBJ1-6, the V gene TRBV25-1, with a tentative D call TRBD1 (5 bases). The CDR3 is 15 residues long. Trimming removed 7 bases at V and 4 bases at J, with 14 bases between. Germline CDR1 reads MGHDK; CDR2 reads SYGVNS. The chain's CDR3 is CASTPGSSYNSPLHF. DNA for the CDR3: TGTGCCAGCACCCCAGGGTCATCTTATAATTCACCCCTCCACTTT.

This CDR3 reads CASSLGSRGLNQPQHF. CDR3 nucleotides: TGTGCCAGCAGTTTGGGAAGCAGGGGGCTAAATCAGCCCCAGCATTTT. The genes are TRBV28 and TRBJ1-5, with TRBD1 identical over 8 bases. Germline CDR1 MDHEN, CDR2 SYDVKM. The CDR3 sequence is 16 residues long. V was pared by 3 bases and J by 4 bases, with 8 bases of the junction left unmatched.

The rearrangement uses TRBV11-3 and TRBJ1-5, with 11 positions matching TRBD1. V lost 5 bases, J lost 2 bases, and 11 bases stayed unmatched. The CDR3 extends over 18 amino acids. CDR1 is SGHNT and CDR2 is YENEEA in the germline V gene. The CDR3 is CASSAYRDRGYRNQPQHF. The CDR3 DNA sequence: TGTGCCAGCAGCGCCTACCGGGACAGGGGGTACCGCAATCAGCCCCAGCATTTT.

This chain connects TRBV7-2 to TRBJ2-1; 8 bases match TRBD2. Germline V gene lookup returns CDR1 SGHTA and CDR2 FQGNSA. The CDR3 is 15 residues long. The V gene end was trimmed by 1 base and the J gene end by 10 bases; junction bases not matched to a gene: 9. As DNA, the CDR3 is TGTGCCAGCAGCTTAGGAGGTAGCGGGAAAGGGGAGCAGTTCTTC. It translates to CASSLGGSGKGEQFF.

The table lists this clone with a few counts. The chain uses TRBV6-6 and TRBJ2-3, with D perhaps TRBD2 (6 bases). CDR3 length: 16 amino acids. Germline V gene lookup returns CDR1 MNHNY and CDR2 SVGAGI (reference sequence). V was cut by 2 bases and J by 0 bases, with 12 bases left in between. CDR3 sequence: CASSYGRWGSTDTQYF. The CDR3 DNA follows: TGTGCCAGCAGTTACGGGAGGTGGGGAAGCACAGATACGCAGTATTTT.

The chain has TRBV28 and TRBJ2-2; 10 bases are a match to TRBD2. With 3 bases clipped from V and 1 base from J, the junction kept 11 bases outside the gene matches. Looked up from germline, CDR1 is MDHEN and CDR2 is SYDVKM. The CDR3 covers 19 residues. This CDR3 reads CASSFGLPRTSGNTGELFF. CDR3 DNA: TGTGCCAGCAGTTTCGGACTCCCGAGGACTAGCGGGAACACCGGGGAGCTGTTTTTT.

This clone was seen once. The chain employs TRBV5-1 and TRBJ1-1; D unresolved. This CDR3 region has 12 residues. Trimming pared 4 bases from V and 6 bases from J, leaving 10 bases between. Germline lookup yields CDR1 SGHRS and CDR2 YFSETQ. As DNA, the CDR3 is TGCGCCAGCAGCCCTTCCGGGGCTGAAGCTTTCTTT. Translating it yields CASSPSGAEAFF.

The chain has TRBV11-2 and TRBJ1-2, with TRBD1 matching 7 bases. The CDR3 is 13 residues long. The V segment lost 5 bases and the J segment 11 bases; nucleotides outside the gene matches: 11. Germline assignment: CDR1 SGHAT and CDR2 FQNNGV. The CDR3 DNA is TGTGCCAGCAGCCTAGGAGGGACAGCCAGGTACACCTTC. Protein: CASSLGGTARYTF.

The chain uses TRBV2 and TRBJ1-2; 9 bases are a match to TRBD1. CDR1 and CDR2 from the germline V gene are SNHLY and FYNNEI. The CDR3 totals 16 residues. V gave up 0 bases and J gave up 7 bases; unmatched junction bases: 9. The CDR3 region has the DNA TGTGCCAGCAGTGAAGCAGGGCGGACAGGGGCCGGTGGCTACACCTTC. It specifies CASSEAGRTGAGGYTF. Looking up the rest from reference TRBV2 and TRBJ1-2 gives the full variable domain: EPEVTQTPSHQVTQMGQEVILRCVPISNHLYFYWYRQILGQKVEFLVSFYNNEISEKSEIFDDQFSVERPDGSNFTLKIRSTKLEDSAMYFCASSEAGRTGAGGYTFGSGTRLTVV.

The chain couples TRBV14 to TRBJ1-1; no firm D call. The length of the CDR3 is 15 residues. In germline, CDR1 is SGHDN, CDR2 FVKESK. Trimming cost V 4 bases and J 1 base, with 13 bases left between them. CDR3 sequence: CASSPTHRGNTEAFF. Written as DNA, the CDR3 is TGTGCCAGCAGCCCAACACACCGTGGGAACACTGAAGCTTTCTTT.

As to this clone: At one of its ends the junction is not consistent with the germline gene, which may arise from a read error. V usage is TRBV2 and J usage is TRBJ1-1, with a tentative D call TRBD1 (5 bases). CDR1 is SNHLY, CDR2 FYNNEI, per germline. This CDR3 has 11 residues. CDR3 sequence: CGAGGDTEAFF. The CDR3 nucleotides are TGCGGGGCCGGGGGGGACACTGAAGCTTTCTTT.

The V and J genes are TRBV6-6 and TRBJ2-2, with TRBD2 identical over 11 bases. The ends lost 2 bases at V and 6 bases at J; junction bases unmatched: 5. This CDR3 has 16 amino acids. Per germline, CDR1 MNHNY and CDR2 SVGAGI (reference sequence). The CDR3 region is CASSYTSGGSSGELFF. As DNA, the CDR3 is TGTGCCAGCAGTTACACTAGCGGGGGATCATCCGGGGAGCTGTTTTTT.

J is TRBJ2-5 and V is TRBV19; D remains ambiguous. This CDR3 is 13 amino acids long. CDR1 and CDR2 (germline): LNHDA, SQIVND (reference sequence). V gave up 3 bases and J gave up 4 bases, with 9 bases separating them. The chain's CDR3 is CASSIFFGETQYF. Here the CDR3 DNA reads TGTGCCAGTAGTATCTTTTTCGGAGAGACCCAGTACTTC.

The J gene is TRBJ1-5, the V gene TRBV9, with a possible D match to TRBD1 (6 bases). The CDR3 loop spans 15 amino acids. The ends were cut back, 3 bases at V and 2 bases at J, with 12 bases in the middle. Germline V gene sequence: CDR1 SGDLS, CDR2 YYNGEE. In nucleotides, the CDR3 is TGTGCCAGCAGCGCAACAGGGAGTCGCAATCAGCCCCAGCATTTT. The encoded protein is CASSATGSRNQPQHF.

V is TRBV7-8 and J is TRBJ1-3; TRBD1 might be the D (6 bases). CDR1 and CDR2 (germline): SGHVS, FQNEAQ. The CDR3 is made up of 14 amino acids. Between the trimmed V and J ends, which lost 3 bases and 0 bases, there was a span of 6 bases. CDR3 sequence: CASSLTGSGNTIYF. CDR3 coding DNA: TGTGCCAGCAGCTTGACAGGCTCTGGAAACACCATATATTTT.

The CDR3 DNA reads as TGCGCCAGCAGCACGGGTTCAGATACGCAGTATTTT. Translating gives CASSTGSDTQYF. V is TRBV10-2 and J is TRBJ2-3; unclear D gene. V was cut by 6 bases and J by 4 bases, with 8 bases left in between. CDR1 and CDR2 (germline): WSHSY, SAAADI. CDR3 size: 12 residues.

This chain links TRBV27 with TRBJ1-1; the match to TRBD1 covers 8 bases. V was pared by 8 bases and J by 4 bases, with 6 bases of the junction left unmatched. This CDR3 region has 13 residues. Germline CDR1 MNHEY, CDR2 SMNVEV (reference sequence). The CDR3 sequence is CASWRTGGTEAFF. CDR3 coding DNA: TGTGCCAGCTGGAGAACAGGGGGCACTGAAGCTTTCTTT.

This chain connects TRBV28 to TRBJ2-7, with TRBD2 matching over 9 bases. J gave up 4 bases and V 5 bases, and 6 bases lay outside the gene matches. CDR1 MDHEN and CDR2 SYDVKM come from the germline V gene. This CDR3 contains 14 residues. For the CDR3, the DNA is TGTGCCAGCAGTCAGGGACTAGCTCGATACGAGCAGTACTTC. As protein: CASSQGLARYEQYF.

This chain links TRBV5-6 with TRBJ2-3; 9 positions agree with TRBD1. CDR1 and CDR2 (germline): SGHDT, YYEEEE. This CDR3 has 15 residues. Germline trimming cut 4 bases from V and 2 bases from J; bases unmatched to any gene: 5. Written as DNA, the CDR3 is TGTGCCAGCAGCCCGGGACAGGGATACACAGATACGCAGTATTTT. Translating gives CASSPGQGYTDTQYF.

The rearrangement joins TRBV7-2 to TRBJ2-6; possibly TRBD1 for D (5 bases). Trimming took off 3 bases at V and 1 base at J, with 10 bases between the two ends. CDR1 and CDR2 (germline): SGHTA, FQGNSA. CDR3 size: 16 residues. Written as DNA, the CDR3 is TGTGCCAGCAGCTTGGGATCAGGGTCTGGGGCCAACGTCCTGACTTTC. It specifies CASSLGSGSGANVLTF.

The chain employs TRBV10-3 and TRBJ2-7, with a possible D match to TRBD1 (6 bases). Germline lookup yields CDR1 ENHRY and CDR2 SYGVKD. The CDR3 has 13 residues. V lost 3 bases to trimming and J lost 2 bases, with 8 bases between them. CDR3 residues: CAISEQGTYEQYF. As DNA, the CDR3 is TGTGCCATCAGTGAACAGGGCACCTACGAGCAGTACTTC.

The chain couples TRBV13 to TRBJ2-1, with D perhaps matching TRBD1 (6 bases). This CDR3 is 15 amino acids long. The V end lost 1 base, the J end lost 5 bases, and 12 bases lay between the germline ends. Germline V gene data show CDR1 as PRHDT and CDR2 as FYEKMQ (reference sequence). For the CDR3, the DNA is TGTGCCAGCAGCTTAGACAGGACAGTTCACAATGAGCAGTTCTTC. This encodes CASSLDRTVHNEQFF.

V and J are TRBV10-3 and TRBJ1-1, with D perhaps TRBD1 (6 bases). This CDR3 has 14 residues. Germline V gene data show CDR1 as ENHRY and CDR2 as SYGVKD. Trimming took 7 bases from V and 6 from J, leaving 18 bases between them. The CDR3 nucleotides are TGTGCCATCATGGGGAACAGACAGGCTCCTGAAGCTTTCTTT. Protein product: CAIMGNRQAPEAFF.

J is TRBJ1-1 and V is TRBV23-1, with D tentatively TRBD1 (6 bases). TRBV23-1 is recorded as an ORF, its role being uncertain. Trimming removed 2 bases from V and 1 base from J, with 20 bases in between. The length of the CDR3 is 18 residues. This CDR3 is CASSQPTTPDRQNTEAFF. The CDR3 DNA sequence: TGCGCCAGCAGTCAACCGACCACTCCGGACAGACAGAACACTGAAGCTTTCTTT.